The 13 T cell receptor beta chains reported below all come from one sample, sequenced in a study of T-cell memory formation after mild COVID-19. TCRdb reprocessed the 5' RACE reads via MiXCR and lists one record per CDR3 protein. The sample has fewer than 450,000 distinct CDR3 sequences; 21% are singletons. Sequenced material: PBMCs or a T cell subset sorted from them (not recorded which). These receptors originate from an adult woman who had mild COVID-19 (a few samples of this study predate the infection). Cell type and time point are not known.

The chain links TRBV12-3 or TRBV12-4 to TRBJ2-1; 10 nucleotides align to TRBD1. J gave up 1 base and V 6 bases, and 3 bases lay outside the gene matches. The CDR3 sequence is 15 residues long. The CDR3 loop reads CASRRDRGSYNEQFF. CDR3 nucleotide sequence: TGTGCCAGCAGGCGGGACAGGGGATCCTACAATGAGCAGTTCTTC.

This clonotype has a count of ten or more. The chain links TRBV7-2 to TRBJ2-1; 7 bases map to TRBD1. Per the germline V gene, CDR1 is SGHTA and CDR2 is FQGNSA. V was pared by 7 bases and J by 7 bases, with 16 bases of the junction left unmatched. CDR3 size: 16 residues. DNA of the CDR3: TGTGCCAGCACCCCTCCCAGGGGGTCCCTTTGGAATGAGCAGTTCTTC. Protein sequence: CASTPPRGSLWNEQFF.

Many counts were recorded for this clonotype. The CDR3 sequence: CASSQAENTEAFF. In DNA form, the CDR3 reads TGTGCCAGCAGCCAAGCCGAGAACACTGAAGCTTTCTTT. The chain links TRBV14 to TRBJ1-1, with no clear D. Per the germline V gene, CDR1 is SGHDN and CDR2 is FVKESK. V was pared by 1 base and J by 1 base, with 4 bases between. This CDR3 region has 13 residues.

The chain employs TRBV12-3 or TRBV12-4 and TRBJ2-7; 7 bases line up with TRBD1. The V gene end was trimmed by 2 bases and the J gene end by 6 bases; junction bases not matched to a gene: 13. CDR3 size: 16 residues. CDR3 coding DNA: TGTGCCAGCAGTTTAAGGGGGCTGTTGCTGCCCTGCGAGCAGTACTTC. It specifies CASSLRGLLLPCEQYF.

This chain connects TRBV4-2 to TRBJ2-7; D is ambiguous. Germline CDR1 LGHNA, CDR2 YNFKEQ. V was cut by 2 bases and J by 3 bases, with 5 bases left in between. The CDR3 has 12 residues. The CDR3 DNA sequence: TGTGCCAGCAGCCAACCAAACTACGAGCAGTACTTC. Translated, it gives CASSQPNYEQYF.

This clonotype was observed a few times. The rearrangement uses TRBV7-9 and TRBJ2-5; possible D gene TRBD2, 6 bases. The CDR3 runs to 15 residues. V was pared by 5 bases and J by 2 bases, with 15 bases between. Germline V gives CDR1 SEHNR, CDR2 FQNEAQ (reference sequence). The chain's CDR3 is CASSRRSEGQETQYF. The CDR3 DNA reads as TGTGCCAGCAGCCGACGGTCGGAGGGGCAAGAGACCCAGTACTTC.

The CDR3 sequence: CASSLGPSVDEQFF. The CDR3 DNA follows: TGTGCCAGCAGCTTAGGACCCTCGGTGGATGAGCAGTTCTTC. The chain joins TRBV5-4 to TRBJ2-1; no firm D call. Germline values: CDR1 SGHNT, CDR2 YYREEE (reference sequence). The CDR3 is 14 amino acids. V was trimmed by 2 bases and J by 8 bases, leaving 14 bases between them. The whole variable domain, filled in from reference TRBV5-4 and TRBJ2-1, reads ETGVTQSPTHLIKTRGQQVTLRCSSQSGHNTVSWYQQALGQGPQFIFQYYREEENGRGNFPPRFSGLQFPNYSSELNVNALELDDSALYLCASSLGPSVDEQFFGPGTRLTVL.

This clonotype was picked up a small number of times. The chain's CDR3 is CASSQPAAYEQYF. The CDR3 bases are TGCGCCAGCAGTCAACCGGCCGCCTACGAGCAGTACTTC. The chain recombines TRBV23-1 with TRBJ2-7; D is unclear. TRBV23-1 has ORF status, its function being uncertain. Trimming left V 2 bases short and J 2 bases short, with 7 bases between. CDR3 length equals 13 residues.

This clonotype was recorded only once. The V gene is TRBV6-5, the J gene TRBJ2-1; TRBD1 agrees at 7 bases. After removal of 7 bases from V and 8 bases from J, the junction contained 5 bases not matched to a gene. Germline V CDR1 and CDR2: MNHEY, SVGAGI. This CDR3 has 12 residues. CDR3 sequence (DNA): TGTGCCAGCATGACAGGGTGGGATGAGCAGTTCTTC. This gives the protein CASMTGWDEQFF.

Only a few counts were recorded for this clonotype. The chain has TRBV5-1 and TRBJ2-2, with no clear D. Trimming removed 0 bases at V and 10 bases at J, with 13 bases between. The germline gives CDR1 SGHRS, CDR2 YFSETQ. The CDR3 covers 14 residues. The CDR3 bases are TGCGCCAGCAGCTTGGGAACCCAGATAGAGGAGCTGTTTTTT. Translation: CASSLGTQIEELFF.

The chain recombines TRBV15 with TRBJ2-1; D may correspond to TRBD1 or TRBD2 (6 bases each). The CDR3 spans 16 residues. CDR1 is LNHNV and CDR2 is YYDKDF in the germline V gene (reference sequence). V lost 2 bases to trimming and J lost 5 bases, with 16 bases between them. CDR3 in DNA: TGTGCCACCAGCAGAAGTTCTACGGGGGCAGACAATGAGCAGTTCTTC. Encoded protein: CATSRSSTGADNEQFF.

With regard to this clonotype: A single base separates this from a much larger clone, so it may be a read error. This sequence joins TRBV4-3 and TRBJ2-7; D gene uncertain. Per germline, CDR1 LGHNA and CDR2 YSLEER. The CDR3 runs to 13 residues. The CDR3 loop is CASRQEQSYEQYF. The CDR3 DNA sequence: TGCGCCAGCAGACAAGAACAGTCCTACGAGCAGTACTTC.

V is TRBV9 and J is TRBJ2-3; 7 bases are shared with TRBD1. The CDR3 is made up of 15 amino acids. With V trimmed by 3 bases and J by 2 bases, 6 bases remained unmatched. Germline-derived CDR1 and CDR2 are SGDLS and YYNGEE. The CDR3 DNA reads TGTGCCAGCAGCGGTCGACAGGGCCTCACAGATACGCAGTATTTT. It translates to CASSGRQGLTDTQYF.